The 18 T cell receptor beta chains listed next were all sequenced from one sample in a study of blood T cell repertoires in COVID-19. TCRdb keeps only in-frame clones here, not all; method: immunoSEQ multiplex PCR. This table holds roughly 180,000 clones, 81% found once. Sequencing was performed on PBMCs or T cells enriched from blood (not recorded which). Source of these receptors: a middle-aged woman with acute COVID-19.

This clone was seen once. The rearrangement links TRBV5-8 to TRBJ2-2; no reliable D call. Germline V CDR1 and CDR2: SGHTS, YDEGEE. V shed 2 bases and J shed 6 bases, with 5 bases lying between them. CDR3 size: 12 residues. The CDR3 loop reads CASSFGPGELFF. DNA of the CDR3: TGTGCCAGCAGCTTTGGCCCCGGGGAGCTGTTTTTT.

The J gene is TRBJ2-7, the V gene TRBV5-4; weak D call: TRBD1 (6 bases). Germline V gene data show CDR1 as SGHNT and CDR2 as YYREEE (reference sequence). The CDR3 totals 13 residues. V lost 3 bases to trimming and J lost 6 bases, with 13 bases between them. The CDR3 spells CASSSRDTAEQYF. The CDR3 region has the DNA TGTGCCAGCAGCTCTCGGGACACCGCCGAGCAGTACTTC.

This clone was seen repeatedly, ten times or more. This chain joins TRBV6-4 and TRBJ2-3; a weak D match, TRBD2 (6 bases). V shed 3 bases and J shed 1 base, with 11 bases lying between them. Germline assignment: CDR1 MRHNA and CDR2 SNTAGT. The CDR3 has 15 residues. The CDR3 DNA reads TGTGCCAGCAGTGATAGTCCTAGCGGCACAGATACGCAGTATTTT. This sequence encodes CASSDSPSGTDTQYF.

This chain links TRBV7-9 with TRBJ2-7; TRBD1 agrees at 7 bases. CDR1 is SEHNR, CDR2 FQNEAQ, per germline (reference sequence). V shed 5 bases, J shed 2 bases, and the junction held 9 bases outside the gene matches. There are 15 residues in the CDR3. CDR3 in amino acids: CASSLLTGPPYEQYF. The CDR3 DNA sequence: TGTGCCAGCAGCCTCTTGACAGGGCCCCCCTACGAGCAGTACTTC.

This chain uses TRBV12-5 with TRBJ1-1, with TRBD1 matching 8 bases. Losses at the gene ends were 5 bases for V and 6 bases for J; bases not matched to a gene: 8. CDR3 length equals 14 residues. Germline V gene sequence: CDR1 LGHNT, CDR2 FRNRAP. The CDR3 sequence is CASGPLLQGAEAFF. The DNA of the CDR3 is TGTGCTAGTGGTCCCCTCCTACAGGGGGCTGAAGCTTTCTTT.

This rearrangement joins TRBV7-9 to TRBJ2-1; TRBD2 aligns across 8 bases. Germline assignment: CDR1 SEHNR and CDR2 FQNEAQ (reference sequence). The CDR3 totals 14 residues. V was pared by 4 bases and J by 3 bases, with 2 bases of the junction left unmatched. CDR3 coding DNA: TGTGCCAGCAGCTACGGGACTAGCTACAATGAGCAGTTCTTC. The encoded protein is CASSYGTSYNEQFF.

The genes are TRBV2 and TRBJ1-2; D not resolved. The V and J ends lost 3 bases and 8 bases respectively, with 13 bases between them. The CDR3 covers 13 residues. Germline CDR1 SNHLY, CDR2 FYNNEI. CDR3 loop: CASSEGGNGGYTF. The DNA of the CDR3 is TGTGCCAGCAGTGAGGGAGGGAACGGCGGCTACACCTTC.

The chain combines TRBV5-1 with TRBJ2-1; 13 bases agree with TRBD2. CDR3 size: 15 residues. V trimming: 4 bases; J trimming: 7 bases; junction bases outside the gene matches: 5. Germline V gene data show CDR1 as SGHRS and CDR2 as YFSETQ. This CDR3 is CASSAGLAGVNEQFF. As DNA, the CDR3 is TGCGCCAGCAGCGCCGGACTAGCGGGAGTTAATGAGCAGTTCTTC.

The chain links TRBV28 to TRBJ1-2, with D perhaps matching TRBD1 (6 bases). The CDR3 is 14 residues long. Trimming shortened V by 3 bases and J by 3 bases, and 11 bases separated the two germline ends. Germline-derived CDR1 and CDR2 are MDHEN and SYDVKM. CDR3 DNA: TGTGCCAGCAGTTTTTCGGACAGCTACTATGGCTACACCTTC. This codes for CASSFSDSYYGYTF.

This rearrangement joins TRBV21-1 to TRBJ2-2; no check of the table's D call, TRBD1, against the DNA was made. TRBV21-1 is a pseudogene. The CDR3 has 14 amino acids. CDR3 nucleotide sequence: TGTGCCTTCAGAGACAGAGTAGACACCGGGGAGCTGTTTTTT. Protein sequence: CAFRDRVDTGELFF.

V and J are TRBV5-1 and TRBJ2-1; TRBD2 aligns across 7 bases. The CDR3 runs to 16 residues. CDR1 is SGHRS, CDR2 YFSETQ, per germline. Trimming cost V 5 bases and J 3 bases; bases outside gene matches: 11. CDR3 protein: CASRQLAAADYNEQFF. CDR3 DNA sequence: TGCGCCAGCAGGCAGCTAGCGGCCGCTGACTACAATGAGCAGTTCTTC.

The V and J genes are TRBV2 and TRBJ1-5, with D uncertain. V was clipped by 6 bases and J by 2 bases, with 14 bases between them. Germline assignment: CDR1 SNHLY and CDR2 FYNNEI. This CDR3 contains 15 residues. The CDR3 DNA is TGTGCCAGCAGCCCACGGACTGGGGGCAATCAGCCCCAGCATTTT. Translated, it gives CASSPRTGGNQPQHF. The full variable domain, completed using reference TRBV2 and TRBJ1-5, is EPEVTQTPSHQVTQMGQEVILRCVPISNHLYFYWYRQILGQKVEFLVSFYNNEISEKSEIFDDQFSVERPDGSNFTLKIRSTKLEDSAMYFCASSPRTGGNQPQHFGDGTRLSIL.

V gene TRBV5-1 combines with J gene TRBJ1-4; 9 bases line up with TRBD1. The CDR3 spans 15 residues. Unmatched junction bases numbered 9, after V lost 4 bases and J lost 8 bases. Per the germline V gene, CDR1 is SGHRS and CDR2 is YFSETQ. CDR3 in amino acids: CASSATGGGEEKLFF. As DNA, the CDR3 is TGCGCCAGCAGCGCCACAGGGGGCGGAGAAGAAAAACTGTTTTTT.

The chain carries TRBV5-1 and TRBJ1-6; 12 bases map to TRBD1. V gave up 4 bases and J gave up 10 bases; unmatched junction bases: 9. Germline V gives CDR1 SGHRS, CDR2 YFSETQ. The length of the CDR3 is 16 residues. The CDR3 loop reads CASSTGTGGAESPLHF. CDR3 coding DNA: TGCGCCAGCAGCACCGGGACAGGGGGCGCGGAGTCACCCCTCCACTTT.

The rearrangement joins TRBV5-1 to TRBJ2-3, with D possibly being TRBD1 (5 bases). CDR3 length: 15 amino acids. The V and J ends lost 0 bases and 1 base respectively, with 9 bases between them. CDR1 and CDR2 (germline): SGHRS, YFSETQ. DNA for the CDR3: TGCGCCAGCAGCTTGGGGCAGGGCCGCACAGATACGCAGTATTTT. It specifies CASSLGQGRTDTQYF. The variable domain in full, with the rest retrieved from reference TRBV5-1 and TRBJ2-3, is KAGVTQTPRYLIKTRGQQVTLSCSPISGHRSVSWYQQTPGQGLQFLFEYFSETQRNKGNFPGRFSGRQFSNSRSEMNVSTLELGDSALYLCASSLGQGRTDTQYFGPGTRLTVL.

V and J are TRBV15 and TRBJ1-4; D ambiguous. The CDR3 extends over 15 amino acids. The V gene's germline CDR1 is LNHNV and CDR2 YYDKDF (reference sequence). V lost 0 bases to trimming and J lost 0 bases, with 5 bases between them. The DNA for the CDR3 is TGTGCCACCAGCAGAGATCAGACAACTAATGAAAAACTGTTTTTT. Amino acids: CATSRDQTTNEKLFF.

The J gene is TRBJ2-7, the V gene TRBV14; 13 nucleotides line up with TRBD2. With 2 bases clipped from V and 5 bases from J, the junction kept 9 bases outside the gene matches. Germline V gene sequence: CDR1 SGHDN, CDR2 FVKESK. The CDR3 length is 17 residues. The CDR3 DNA follows: TGTGCCAGCAGCCAACCCTTGGGGGGACTAGCGGGACACGAGCAGTACGTC. This translates into CASSQPLGGLAGHEQYV.

This clone has a single count. This chain links TRBV11-3 with TRBJ2-1; the match to TRBD2 covers 8 bases. The CDR3 extends over 17 amino acids. V shed 0 bases and J 4 bases; nucleotides not matched to a gene: 8. From germline, CDR1 is SGHNT and CDR2 YENEEA. CDR3 residues: CASSLDTSGGPYNEQFF. The CDR3 DNA follows: TGTGCCAGCAGCTTAGATACGTCGGGAGGGCCATACAATGAGCAGTTCTTC.